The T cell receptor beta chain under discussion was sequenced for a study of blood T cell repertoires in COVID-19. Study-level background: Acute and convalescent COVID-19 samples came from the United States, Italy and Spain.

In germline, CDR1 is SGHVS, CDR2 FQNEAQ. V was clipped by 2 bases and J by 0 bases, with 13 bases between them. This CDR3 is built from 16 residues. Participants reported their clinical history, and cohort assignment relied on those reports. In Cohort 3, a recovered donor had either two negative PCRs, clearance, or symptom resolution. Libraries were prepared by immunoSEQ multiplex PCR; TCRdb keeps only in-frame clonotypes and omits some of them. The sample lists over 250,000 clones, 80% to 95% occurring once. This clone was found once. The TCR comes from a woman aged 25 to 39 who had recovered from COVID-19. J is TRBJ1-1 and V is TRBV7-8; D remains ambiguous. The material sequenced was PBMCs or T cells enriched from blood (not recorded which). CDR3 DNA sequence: TGTGCCAGCAGCTTATTTGGTCGGGAGATGAACACTGAAGCTTTCTTT. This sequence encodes CASSLFGREMNTEAFF.